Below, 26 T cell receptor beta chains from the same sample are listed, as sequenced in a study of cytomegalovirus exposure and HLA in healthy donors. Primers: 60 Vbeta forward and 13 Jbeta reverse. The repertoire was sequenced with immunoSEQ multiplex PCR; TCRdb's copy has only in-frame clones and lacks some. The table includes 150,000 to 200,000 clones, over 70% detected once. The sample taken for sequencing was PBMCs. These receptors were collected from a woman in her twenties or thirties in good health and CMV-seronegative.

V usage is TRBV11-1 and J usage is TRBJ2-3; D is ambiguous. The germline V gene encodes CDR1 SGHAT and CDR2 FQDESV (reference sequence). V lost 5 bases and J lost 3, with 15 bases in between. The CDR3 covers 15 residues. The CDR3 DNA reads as TGTGCCAGCAGCAGCAACCTTGGGCAGACAGATACGCAGTATTTT. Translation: CASSSNLGQTDTQYF.

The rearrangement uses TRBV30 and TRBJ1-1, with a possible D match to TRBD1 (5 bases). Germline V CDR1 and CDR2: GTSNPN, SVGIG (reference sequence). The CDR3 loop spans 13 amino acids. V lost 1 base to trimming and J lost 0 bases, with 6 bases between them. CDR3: CAWSEGMNTEAFF. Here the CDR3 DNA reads TGTGCCTGGAGTGAGGGGATGAACACTGAAGCTTTCTTT.

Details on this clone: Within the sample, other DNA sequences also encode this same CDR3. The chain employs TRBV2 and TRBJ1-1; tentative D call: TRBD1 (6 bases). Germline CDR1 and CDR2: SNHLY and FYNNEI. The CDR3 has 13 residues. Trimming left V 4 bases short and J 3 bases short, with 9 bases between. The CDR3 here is CASSVYRDTEAFF. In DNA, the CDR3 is TGTGCCAGCAGTGTTTACAGGGACACTGAAGCTTTCTTT.

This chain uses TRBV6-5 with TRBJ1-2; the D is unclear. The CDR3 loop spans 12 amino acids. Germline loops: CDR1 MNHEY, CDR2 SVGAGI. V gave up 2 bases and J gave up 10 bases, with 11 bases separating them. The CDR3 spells CASSYSGHDYTF. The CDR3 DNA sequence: TGTGCCAGCAGTTACAGCGGGCACGACTACACCTTC.

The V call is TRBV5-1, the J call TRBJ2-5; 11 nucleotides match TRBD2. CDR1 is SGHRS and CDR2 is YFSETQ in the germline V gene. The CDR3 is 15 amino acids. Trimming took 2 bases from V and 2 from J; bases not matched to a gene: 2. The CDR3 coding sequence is TGCGCCAGCAGCTTACTAGCGGGGGATCAAGAGACCCAGTACTTC. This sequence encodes CASSLLAGDQETQYF.

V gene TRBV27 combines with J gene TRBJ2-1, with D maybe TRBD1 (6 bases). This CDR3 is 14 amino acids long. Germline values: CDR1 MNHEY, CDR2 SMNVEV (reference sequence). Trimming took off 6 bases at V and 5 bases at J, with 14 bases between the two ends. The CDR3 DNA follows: TGTGCCAGCAGCATTCCGGGACAAAACAATGAGCAGTTCTTC. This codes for CASSIPGQNNEQFF.

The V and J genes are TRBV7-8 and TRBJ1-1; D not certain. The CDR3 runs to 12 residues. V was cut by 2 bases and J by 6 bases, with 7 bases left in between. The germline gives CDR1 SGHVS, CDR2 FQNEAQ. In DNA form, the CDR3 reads TGTGCCAGCAGCTTAATAGAGCCTGAAGCTTTCTTT. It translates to CASSLIEPEAFF.

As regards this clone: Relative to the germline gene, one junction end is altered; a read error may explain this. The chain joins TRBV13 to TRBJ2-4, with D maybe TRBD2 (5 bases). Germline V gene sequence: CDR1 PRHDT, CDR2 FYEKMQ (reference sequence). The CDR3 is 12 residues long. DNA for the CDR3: TGTGCCAGCAGCGCCGGGAAAAACAGTCAGTACTTC. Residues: CASSAGKNSQYF.

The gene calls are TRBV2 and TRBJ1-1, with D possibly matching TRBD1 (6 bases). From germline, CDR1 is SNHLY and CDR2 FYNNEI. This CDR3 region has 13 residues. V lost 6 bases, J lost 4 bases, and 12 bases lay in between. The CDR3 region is CASRRDNPTEAFF. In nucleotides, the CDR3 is TGTGCCAGCAGGAGGGACAACCCCACTGAAGCTTTCTTT.

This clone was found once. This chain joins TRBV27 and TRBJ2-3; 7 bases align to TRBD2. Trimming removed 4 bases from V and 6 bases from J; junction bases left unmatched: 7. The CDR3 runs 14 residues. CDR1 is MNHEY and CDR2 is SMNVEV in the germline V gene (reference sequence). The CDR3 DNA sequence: TGTGCCAGCAGTTATCGGGGGGACCAGGATACGCAGTATTTT. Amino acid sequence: CASSYRGDQDTQYF.

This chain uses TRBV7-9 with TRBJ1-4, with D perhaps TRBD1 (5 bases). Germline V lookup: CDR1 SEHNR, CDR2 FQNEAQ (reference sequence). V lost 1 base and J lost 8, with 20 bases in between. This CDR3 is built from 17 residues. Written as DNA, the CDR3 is TGTGCCAGCAGCTTAGTAAGAGTGGGCAGGGTGAAAGAAAAACTGTTTTTT. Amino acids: CASSLVRVGRVKEKLFF.

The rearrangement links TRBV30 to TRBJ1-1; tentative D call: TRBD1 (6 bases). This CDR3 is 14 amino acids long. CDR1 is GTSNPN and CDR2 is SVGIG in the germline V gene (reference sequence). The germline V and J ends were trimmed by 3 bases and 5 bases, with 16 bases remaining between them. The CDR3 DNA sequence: TGTGCCTGGAGCGCTGGGACACCAGGAACTGAAGCTTTCTTT. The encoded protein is CAWSAGTPGTEAFF.

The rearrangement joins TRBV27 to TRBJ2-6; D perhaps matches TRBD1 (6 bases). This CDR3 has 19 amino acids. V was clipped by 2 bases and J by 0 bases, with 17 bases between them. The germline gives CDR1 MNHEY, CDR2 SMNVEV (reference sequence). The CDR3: CASSLRSQGFASGANVLTF. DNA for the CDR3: TGTGCCAGCAGTTTAAGGTCACAGGGATTTGCCTCTGGGGCCAACGTCCTGACTTTC. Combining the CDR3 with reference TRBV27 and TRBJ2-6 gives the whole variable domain EAQVTQNPRYLITVTGKKLTVTCSQNMNHEYMSWYRQDPGLGLRQIYYSMNVEVTDKGDVPEGYKVSRKEKRNFPLILESPSPNQTSLYFCASSLRSQGFASGANVLTFGAGSRLTVL.

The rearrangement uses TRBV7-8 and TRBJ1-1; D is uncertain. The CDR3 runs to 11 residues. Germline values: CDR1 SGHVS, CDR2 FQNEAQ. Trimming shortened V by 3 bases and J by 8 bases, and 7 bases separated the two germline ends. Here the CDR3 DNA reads TGTGCCAGCAGCTTGAAGACAGAAGCTTTCTTT. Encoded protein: CASSLKTEAFF.

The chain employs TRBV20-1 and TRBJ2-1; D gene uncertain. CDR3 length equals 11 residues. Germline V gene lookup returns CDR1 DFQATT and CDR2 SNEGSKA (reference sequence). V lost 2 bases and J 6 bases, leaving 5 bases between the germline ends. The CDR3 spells CSARTTNEQFF. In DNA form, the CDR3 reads TGCAGTGCTAGAACAACCAATGAGCAGTTCTTC.

DNA of the CDR3: TGCGCCAGCAGCCAAGCGACAGGGTTCGGGGGGGTTCAGTACTTC. Its protein product is CASSQATGFGGVQYF. V usage is TRBV4-1 and J usage is TRBJ2-4, with a possible D match to TRBD2 (8 bases). The germline CDR1 and CDR2 sequences are MGHRA and YSYEKL. The CDR3 is made up of 15 amino acids. The ends were cut back, 1 base at V and 11 bases at J, with 18 bases in the middle.

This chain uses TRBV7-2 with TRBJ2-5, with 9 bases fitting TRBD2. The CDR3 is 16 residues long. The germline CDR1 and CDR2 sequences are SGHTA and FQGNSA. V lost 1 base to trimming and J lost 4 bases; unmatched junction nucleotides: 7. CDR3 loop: CASSLGGGGALETQYF. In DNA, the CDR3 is TGTGCCAGCAGCTTAGGTGGCGGGGGGGCTTTAGAGACCCAGTACTTC.

CDR3 coding DNA: TGCGCCAGCAGCTTGGAAGGCGGATATTATTCACCCCTCCACTTT. Residues: CASSLEGGYYSPLHF. V gene TRBV5-1 combines with J gene TRBJ1-6; D is unresolved. Germline loops: CDR1 SGHRS, CDR2 YFSETQ. Trimming took off 0 bases at V and 8 bases at J, with 12 bases between the two ends. The CDR3 loop spans 15 amino acids.

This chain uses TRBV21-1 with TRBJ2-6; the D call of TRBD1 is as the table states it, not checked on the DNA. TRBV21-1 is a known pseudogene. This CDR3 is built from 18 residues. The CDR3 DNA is TGTGCCAGCAGCAAAGTGGGACAGGGGGTAGCTGGGGCCAACGTCCTGACTTTC. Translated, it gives CASSKVGQGVAGANVLTF.

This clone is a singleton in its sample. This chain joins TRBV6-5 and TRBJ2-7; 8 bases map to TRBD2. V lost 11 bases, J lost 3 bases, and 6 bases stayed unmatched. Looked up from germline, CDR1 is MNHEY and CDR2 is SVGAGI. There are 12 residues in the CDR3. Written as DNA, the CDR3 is TGTGCCGCCTCGACTAGCGTCTACGAGCAGTACTTC. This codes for CAASTSVYEQYF.

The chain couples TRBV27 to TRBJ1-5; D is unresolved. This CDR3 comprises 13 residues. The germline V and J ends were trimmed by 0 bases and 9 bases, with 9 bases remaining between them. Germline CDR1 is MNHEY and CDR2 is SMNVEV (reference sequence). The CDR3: CASSLSWRRPQHF. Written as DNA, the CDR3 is TGTGCCAGCAGTTTATCTTGGAGGAGGCCCCAGCATTTT.

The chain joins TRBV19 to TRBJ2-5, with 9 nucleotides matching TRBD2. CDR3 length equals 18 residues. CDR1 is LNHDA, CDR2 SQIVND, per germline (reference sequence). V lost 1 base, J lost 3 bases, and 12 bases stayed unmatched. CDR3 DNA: TGTGCCAGTAGTATAGTGGGGTTAGCGGGGGCTTCGGAAGAGACCCAGTACTTC. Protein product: CASSIVGLAGASEETQYF.

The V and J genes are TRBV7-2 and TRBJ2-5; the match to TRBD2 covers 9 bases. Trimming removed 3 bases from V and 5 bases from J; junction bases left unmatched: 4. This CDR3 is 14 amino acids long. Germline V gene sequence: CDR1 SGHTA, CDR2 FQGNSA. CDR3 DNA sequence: TGTGCCAGCAGCTTCCTAGCGGGGACGGAGACCCAGTACTTC. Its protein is CASSFLAGTETQYF.

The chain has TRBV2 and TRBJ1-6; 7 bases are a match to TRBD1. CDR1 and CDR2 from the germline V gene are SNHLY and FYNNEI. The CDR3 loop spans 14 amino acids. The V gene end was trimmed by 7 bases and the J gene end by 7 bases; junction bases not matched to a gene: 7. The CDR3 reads CASIWTGENSPLHF. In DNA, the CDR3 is TGTGCCAGCATCTGGACAGGTGAAAATTCACCCCTCCACTTT.

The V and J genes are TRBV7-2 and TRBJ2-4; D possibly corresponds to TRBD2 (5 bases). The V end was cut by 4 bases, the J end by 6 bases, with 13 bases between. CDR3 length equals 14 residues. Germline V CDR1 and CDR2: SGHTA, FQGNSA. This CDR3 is CASSSYGGLNIQYF. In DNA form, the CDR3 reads TGTGCCAGCAGCTCCTATGGCGGGTTAAACATTCAGTACTTC.

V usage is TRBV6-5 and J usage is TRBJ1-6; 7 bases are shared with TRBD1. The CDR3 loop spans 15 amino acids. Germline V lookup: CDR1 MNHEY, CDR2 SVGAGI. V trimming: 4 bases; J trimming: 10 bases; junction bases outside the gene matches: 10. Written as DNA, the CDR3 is TGTGCCAGCAGTTCCGACAGGGTAGGACCCTCACCCCTCCACTTT. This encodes CASSSDRVGPSPLHF.